Listed below are T cell receptor beta chains from one sample, sequenced in a study of blood T cell repertoires in COVID-19. Assay used: immunoSEQ multiplex PCR; TCRdb lists only in-frame clones, some missing. The data contain about 110,000 clones, around nine tenths of them singletons. Sequenced material: peripheral blood. These receptors came from a man aged 40-55 years with acute or convalescent COVID-19. Both conserved end residues are part of each CDR3. A D gene is named only where the DNA matches it firmly. Not all rows give a size; the values are once, few, many and, for expanded clones, a class.

d_call	v_call	j_call	clone_size	cdr3_nt	cdr3_aa
.	TRBV5-5	TRBJ1-2	.	TGTGCCAGCAGCTTGGCTTTTCCGGGTGACTATGGCTACACCTTC	CASSLAFPGDYGYTF
.	TRBV20-1	TRBJ1-2	.	TGCAGTGCTAGTAGGGGATCTGGCTACACCTTC	CSASRGSGYTF
.	TRBV19	TRBJ1-5	.	TGTGCCAGTAGTCTGGACAACGATCAGCCCCAGCATTTT	CASSLDNDQPQHF
.	TRBV4-1	TRBJ2-2	once	TGCGCCAGCAGCCATCAGACAGCAAACACCGGGGAGCTGTTTTTT	CASSHQTANTGELFF
.	TRBV30	TRBJ2-5	.	TGTGCCTGGAGTGTAATGTCTCTACACCTGGGGAGGGGGGAAGAGACCCAGTACTTC	CAWSVMSLHLGRGEETQYF
.	TRBV19	TRBJ1-6	.	TGTGCCAGTAGTAACGCCCGGGGTAATAATTCACCCCTCCACTTT	CASSNARGNNSPLHF
.	TRBV30	TRBJ1-2	.	TGTGCCTCCCAGGGGCGGCGGGGGGACTATGGCTACACCTTC	CASQGRRGDYGYTF
.	TRBV5-1	TRBJ2-3	.	TGCGCCAGCAGCCTAAACAGGGCTAGCACAGATACGCAGTATTTT	CASSLNRASTDTQYF
.	TRBV5-1	TRBJ1-1	.	TGCGCCAGCAGCTTGGCCTCCGCCCGGGGGAGTGGCTCTTTCTTT	CASSLASARGSGSFF
.	TRBV5-6	TRBJ1-3	.	TGTGCCAGCAGCTTGGACCGGAACACCATATATTTT	CASSLDRNTIYF
TRBD1	TRBV6-6	TRBJ1-6	.	TGTGCCAGCAGCCTGGACAGGGATCCGCCACCCCTCCACTTT	CASSLDRDPPPLHF
.	TRBV25-1	TRBJ1-4	.	TGTGCCAGCACCACAGATCCATTCAATGAAAAACTGTTTTTT	CASTTDPFNEKLFF
.	TRBV10-3	TRBJ1-6	.	TGTGCCATCAGCAAAGAACAGGACCCGAATTCACCCCTCCACTTT	CAISKEQDPNSPLHF
.	TRBV12-3/TRBV12-4	TRBJ1-4	.	TGTGCCAGCAGTCGGGGGGGACCGGGGAAACTGTTTTTT	CASSRGGPGKLFF
.	TRBV30	TRBJ1-1	.	TGTGCCTGGATCGCTACAGGGAGGGGTGAAGCTTTCTTT	CAWIATGRGEAFF
TRBD1	TRBV5-6	TRBJ1-5	.	TGTGCCAGCAGCGGGACAGGGGGCCCTCAGCCCCAGCATTTT	CASSGTGGPQPQHF
.	TRBV29-1	TRBJ1-1	.	TGCAGCGTGGGGAGAGAAATGAACACTGAAGCTTTCTTT	CSVGREMNTEAFF
.	TRBV3-1/TRBV3-2	TRBJ1-1	.	TGTGCCAGCAGCCCTGGGGCAGCGAACACTGAAGCTTTCTTT	CASSPGAANTEAFF
.	TRBV19	TRBJ1-5	.	TGTGCCAGTAGTAGTCAAACGCTATGGCAGCCCCAGCATTTT	CASSSQTLWQPQHF
.	TRBV12-5	TRBJ1-3	once	TGTGCTAGTGCTCCGGAGAGTGGAAACACCATATATTTT	CASAPESGNTIYF
TRBD1	TRBV7-9	TRBJ2-5	.	TGTGCCAGCAGCCGAGGGACAGGGGCTGGCCAAGAGACCCAGTACTTC	CASSRGTGAGQETQYF
TRBD1	TRBV7-8	TRBJ2-2	.	TGTGCCAGCAGCTTGCGGACAGGGGACACCGGGGAGCTGTTTTTT	CASSLRTGDTGELFF
TRBD2	TRBV10-3	TRBJ2-1	.	TGTGCCATCAGTGAGCTGCCTAGCGGTAGCTCCTACAATGAGCAGTTCTTC	CAISELPSGSSYNEQFF
.	TRBV11-2	TRBJ1-4	.	TGTGCCAGCAGCTTGGGGGCTGAAAAACTGTTTTTT	CASSLGAEKLFF
TRBD2	TRBV7-6	TRBJ2-7	.	TGTGCCAGCAGCTTAGCGGGAGGGCCCGGCTACGAGCAGTACTTC	CASSLAGGPGYEQYF
TRBD1	TRBV7-2	TRBJ1-4	.	TGTGCCAGCAGCTTAGGAGACAGGGGTGGTGAAAAACTGTTTTTT	CASSLGDRGGEKLFF
TRBD1	TRBV10-1	TRBJ1-1	.	TGCGCCAGCAGTGAGTCAATTTTTCGGGACAGCGAAGCTTTCTTT	CASSESIFRDSEAFF
TRBD2	TRBV19	TRBJ2-1	.	TGTGCCAGTACCGACTATGGGAGCGGGGGGTCCAATGAGCAGTTCTTC	CASTDYGSGGSNEQFF
TRBD1	TRBV12-5	TRBJ1-2	few	TGTGCTAGTGGTTTGGAAACAGGGGTCGGCTACACCTTC	CASGLETGVGYTF
TRBD1	TRBV7-3	TRBJ2-1	.	TGTGCCAGCAGCTCCCGACCCGGGACAGATTACAATGAGCAGTTCTTC	CASSSRPGTDYNEQFF
.	TRBV2	TRBJ2-7	.	TGTGCCAGCAGTGAAGTCTCCGGGCAGTACTTC	CASSEVSGQYF
.	TRBV5-4	TRBJ1-2	.	TGTGCCAGCAGCTTGGACAGGGTTTCCTATGGCTACACCTTC	CASSLDRVSYGYTF
TRBD1	TRBV30	TRBJ1-3	.	TGTGCCTGGAGTGTACGACAGGGTCCTGGAAACACCATATATTTT	CAWSVRQGPGNTIYF
.	TRBV10-3	TRBJ1-5	.	TGTGCCATCAGTGAGTCAACGGGGAACAATCAGCCCCAGCATTTT	CAISESTGNNQPQHF
.	TRBV10-2	TRBJ1-1	.	TGCGCCAGCAGTGAGAACAGGGAGGAAGCTTTCTTT	CASSENREEAFF
TRBD2	TRBV6-2/TRBV6-3	TRBJ2-3	.	TGTGCCAGCAGTTACTCACTAGCGGGAAACACAGATACGCAGTATTTT	CASSYSLAGNTDTQYF
.	TRBV15	TRBJ1-2	.	TGTGCCACCAGCAGAGATATAGGAGGGAATTATGGCTACACCTTC	CATSRDIGGNYGYTF
.	TRBV5-1	TRBJ2-1	.	TGCGCCAGCAGCTTGGGTCCTAACAATGAGCAGTTCTTC	CASSLGPNNEQFF
TRBD1	TRBV5-4	TRBJ1-1	.	TGTGCCAGCAGCCGAGGGACAGGGGTGGACACTGAAGCTTTCTTT	CASSRGTGVDTEAFF
TRBD2	TRBV2	TRBJ2-3	.	TGTGCCAGCAGTGACGGACTAGACACAGATACGCAGTATTTT	CASSDGLDTDTQYF
TRBD1	TRBV27	TRBJ1-5	.	TGTGCCAGCAGAAAACAAGGGGGCCGGGACAGAAATCAGCCCCAGCATTTT	CASRKQGGRDRNQPQHF
TRBD1	TRBV3-1/TRBV3-2	TRBJ1-2	.	TGTGCCAGCAGCCAAGATGGACAGGGGGGAGGCTATGGCTACACCTTC	CASSQDGQGGGYGYTF
.	TRBV7-9	TRBJ1-2	.	TGTGCCAGCATGGAGAAAGGCTACACCTTC	CASMEKGYTF
TRBD2	TRBV6-2/TRBV6-3	TRBJ2-3	.	TGTGCCAGCAGCCCGAATTTACTAGCGGGGGATAGCACAGATACGCAGTATTTT	CASSPNLLAGDSTDTQYF
TRBD2	TRBV30	TRBJ2-1	.	TGTGCCTGGAGTGAAGGACTAGCGGTTACCAATGAGCAGTTCTTC	CAWSEGLAVTNEQFF
.	TRBV27	TRBJ2-7	.	TGTGCCAGCAGCCAGCTTCTCGGCCTAGCCTACGAGCAGTACTTC	CASSQLLGLAYEQYF